A selection of T cell receptor beta chains follows, all from one sample in a study of beta chain features in type 1 diabetes. Repertoires were generated with immunoSEQ multiplex PCR, while TCRdb's copy carries only in-frame clones and drops some. This sample has hundreds of thousands of clones, with 11% to 15% found just once. Sequenced: central memory CD4+ T cells from blood. The receptors derive from a man aged 25 to 45 in good health. Each CDR3 is given with its conserved first and last residue. D genes are given only for firm matches. Expanded clones are given a class, and other clones once, few, many or no size at all.

v_call,j_call,d_call,clone_size,cdr3_aa,cdr3_nt
TRBV19,TRBJ2-1,NA,medium-sized,CASSGSVNNEQFF,TGTGCCAGTAGTGGTTCGGTAAACAATGAGCAGTTCTTC
TRBV6-1,TRBJ1-1,NA,NA,CASSSIQAGVEAFF,TGTGCCAGCAGTTCCATACAGGCTGGAGTTGAAGCTTTCTTT
TRBV7-9,TRBJ2-3,NA,few,CASSLRTHPTDTQYF,TGTGCCAGCAGCTTAAGGACCCACCCCACAGATACGCAGTATTTT
TRBV19,TRBJ1-1,NA,NA,CASSIESPGALGMNTEAFF,TGTGCCAGTAGTATAGAGTCCCCAGGGGCCTTGGGGATGAACACTGAAGCTTTCTTT
TRBV10-1,TRBJ2-5,NA,few,CASVPTADLQETQYF,TGCGCCAGCGTTCCTACTGCGGATCTACAAGAGACCCAGTACTTC
TRBV7-2,TRBJ1-1,NA,NA,CASSGRAGTEAFF,TGTGCCAGCAGCGGGCGGGCTGGGACTGAAGCTTTCTTT
TRBV19,TRBJ2-5,NA,NA,CASSIGGSQETQYF,TGTGCCAGTAGTATAGGCGGCAGCCAAGAGACCCAGTACTTC
TRBV6-4,TRBJ1-1,TRBD1,NA,CASRATGGRAEAFF,TGTGCCAGCAGGGCAACAGGGGGTAGGGCTGAAGCTTTCTTT
TRBV11-2,TRBJ2-7,NA,NA,CASSLDRAYEQYF,TGTGCCAGCAGCTTAGACAGGGCCTACGAGCAGTACTTC
TRBV12-5,TRBJ2-5,NA,NA,CASGLGTTAGRETQYF,TGTGCTAGTGGTTTGGGGACGACAGCGGGCAGGGAGACCCAGTACTTC
TRBV6-6,TRBJ2-1,TRBD2,few,CASSTLAGAVGEQFF,TGTGCCAGCAGTACATTAGCGGGGGCAGTGGGAGAGCAGTTCTTC
TRBV14,TRBJ2-1,TRBD2,NA,CASSQYYRASGSNNEQFF,TGTGCCAGCAGCCAATATTATCGGGCTAGCGGGTCGAACAATGAGCAGTTCTTC
TRBV7-9,TRBJ2-6,NA,few,CASSLRSGAVSGANVLTF,TGTGCCAGCAGCCTTCGCTCAGGGGCCGTCTCTGGGGCCAACGTCCTGACTTTC
TRBV5-4,TRBJ2-5,TRBD2,few,CASSLAIAGAAPQETQYF,TGTGCCAGCAGCTTGGCGATAGCGGGGGCAGCTCCCCAAGAGACCCAGTACTTC
TRBV5-1,TRBJ2-1,TRBD2,few,CASRNLFQGLAGGGGDEQFF,TGCGCCAGCAGGAATTTGTTCCAGGGACTAGCGGGAGGAGGGGGTGATGAGCAGTTCTTC
TRBV7-2,TRBJ2-3,TRBD2,few,CASSPGGLAVVDTQYF,TGTGCCAGCAGCCCAGGGGGACTAGCGGTCGTAGATACGCAGTATTTT